Detailed here is one T cell receptor beta chain. Germline V lookup: CDR1 LNHDA, CDR2 SQIVND (reference sequence). With 3 bases removed from V and 0 bases from J, the gap between germline ends came to 21 bases. The CDR3 runs 19 residues. TCRdb's copy holds only in-frame clones and misses some; the assay was immunoSEQ multiplex PCR. Among 150,000 to 160,000 clones, about 80% were seen once, and the ten largest hold 9.5% to 13%. The sample is drawn from a study of blood T cell repertoires in COVID-19. Seattle patient enrollment occurred during active infection, with longitudinal follow-up thereafter. This TCR was recovered from a woman aged 55-70 years with COVID-19, enrolled during active disease. V and J are TRBV19 and TRBJ1-5, with D unclear. The specimen sequenced was peripheral blood. In DNA form, the CDR3 reads TGTGCCAGTAGTATTCTCCCGGCGGTGGATAGGTATAGCAATCAGCCCCAGCATTTT. Its translation: CASSILPAVDRYSNQPQHF.